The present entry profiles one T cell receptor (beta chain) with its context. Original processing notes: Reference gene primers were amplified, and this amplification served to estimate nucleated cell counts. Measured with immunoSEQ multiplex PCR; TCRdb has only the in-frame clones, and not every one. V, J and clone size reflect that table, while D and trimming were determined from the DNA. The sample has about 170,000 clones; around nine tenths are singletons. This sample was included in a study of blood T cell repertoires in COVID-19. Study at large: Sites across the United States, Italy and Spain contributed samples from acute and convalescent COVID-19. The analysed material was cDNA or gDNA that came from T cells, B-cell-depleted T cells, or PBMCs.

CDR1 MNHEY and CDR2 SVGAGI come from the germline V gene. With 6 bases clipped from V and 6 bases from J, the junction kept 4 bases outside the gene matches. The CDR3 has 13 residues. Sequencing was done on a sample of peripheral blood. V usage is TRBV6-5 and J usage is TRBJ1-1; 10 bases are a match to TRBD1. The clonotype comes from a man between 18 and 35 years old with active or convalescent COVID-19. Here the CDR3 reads CASRSDRGPEAFF. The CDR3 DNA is TGTGCCAGCAGAAGTGACAGGGGGCCTGAAGCTTTCTTT.